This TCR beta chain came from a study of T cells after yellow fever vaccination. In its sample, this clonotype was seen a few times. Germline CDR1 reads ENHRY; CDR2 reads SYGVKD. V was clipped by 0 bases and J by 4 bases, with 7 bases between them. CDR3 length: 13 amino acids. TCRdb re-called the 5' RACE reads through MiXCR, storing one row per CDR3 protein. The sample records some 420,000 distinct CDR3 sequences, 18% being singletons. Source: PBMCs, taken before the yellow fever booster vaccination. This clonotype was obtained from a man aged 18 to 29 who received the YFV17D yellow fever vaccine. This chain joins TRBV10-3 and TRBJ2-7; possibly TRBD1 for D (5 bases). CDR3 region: CAISESAGYEQYV. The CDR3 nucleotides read TGTGCCATCAGTGAGTCTGCAGGGTACGAGCAGTACGTC.